Presented here are 21 T cell receptor beta chains from one specimen sequenced in a study of CD8+CD57+ T cells in acquired aplastic anemia. Sequenced patients had shown CD8+CD57+ cell expansion by flow cytometry. CDR3 and TCR beta VDJ profiling relied on genomic DNA as the template. TCRdb re-derived calls from the reads in MiXCR, one entry per CDR3 protein. The table shows roughly 93,000 distinct CDR3 sequences, with about 67% occurring only once. Sequencing was carried out using sorted CD4+, CD8+, or CD8+CD57+ T cells (not recorded which) from PBMCs. The receptors derive from a human donor with aplastic anemia.

The chain uses TRBV6-1 and TRBJ1-6, with D maybe TRBD1 (5 bases). CDR3 length: 13 residues. The V and J ends lost 7 bases and 7 bases respectively, with 11 bases between them. From germline, CDR1 is MNHNS and CDR2 SASEGT. The CDR3: CASTDIPNSPLHF. DNA for the CDR3: TGTGCCAGCACGGACATTCCCAATTCACCCCTCCACTTT.

The rearrangement links TRBV5-4 to TRBJ1-6; unclear D gene. The CDR3 length is 14 residues. Germline CDR1 SGHNT, CDR2 YYREEE (reference sequence). V shed 4 bases and J shed 7 bases, with 12 bases lying between them. CDR3 loop: CASSRASGNSPLHF. CDR3 bases: TGTGCCAGCAGCAGGGCTTCGGGGAATTCACCCCTCCACTTT.

The table lists this clonotype with a few counts. The CDR3: CATSDLQKTGRGETQYF. CDR3 sequence (DNA): TGTGCCACCAGTGATTTGCAAAAGACAGGGCGCGGAGAGACCCAGTACTTC. The chain joins TRBV24-1 to TRBJ2-5; 7 bases fit TRBD1. Germline CDR1 KGHDR, CDR2 SFDVKD. The V segment lost 0 bases and the J segment 4 bases; nucleotides outside the gene matches: 10. The CDR3 covers 17 residues.

This clonotype appeared a few times. The chain links TRBV19 to TRBJ1-2; a possible D gene is TRBD1 (5 bases). The CDR3 runs 11 residues. V lost 5 bases to trimming and J lost 5 bases, with 6 bases between them. Germline CDR1 reads LNHDA; CDR2 reads SQIVND (reference sequence). DNA of the CDR3: TGTGCCAGTAGTCCAGGGTATGGCTACACCTTC. Translation gives CASSPGYGYTF. The whole variable domain, filled in from reference TRBV19 and TRBJ1-2, reads DGGITQSPKYLFRKEGQNVTLSCEQNLNHDAMYWYRQDPGQGLRLIYYSQIVNDFQKGDIAEGYSVSREKKESFPLTVTSAQKNPTAFYLCASSPGYGYTFGSGTRLTVV.

This sequence joins TRBV10-3 and TRBJ1-5; 9 bases map to TRBD1. The V and J ends lost 0 bases and 7 bases, in that order; junction bases with no gene match: 4. CDR3 length equals 15 residues. CDR1 is ENHRY, CDR2 SYGVKD, per germline. In DNA, the CDR3 is TGTGCCATCAGTGAGTCGTGGGACAGGGAGCAGCCCCAGCATTTT. Its translation: CAISESWDREQPQHF.

The chain joins TRBV5-1 to TRBJ2-7; D remains ambiguous. In germline, CDR1 is SGHRS, CDR2 YFSETQ. This CDR3 is built from 14 residues. The V gene lost 0 bases and the J gene lost 1 base, with 8 bases spanning the gap. CDR3 DNA: TGCGCCAGCAGCTTGGGTCCGGAATCCTACGAGCAGTACTTC. This sequence encodes CASSLGPESYEQYF.

The rearrangement joins TRBV10-2 to TRBJ1-2, with a weak D call TRBD1 (6 bases). Trimming stripped 6 bases from V and 3 bases from J, with 11 bases between. CDR1 is WSHSY, CDR2 SAAADI, per germline. The CDR3 runs to 13 residues. CDR3 DNA sequence: TGCGCCAGCAGCGCAGGGGTGGACTATGGCTACACCTTC. It codes for CASSAGVDYGYTF.

This clonotype was counted once. The chain combines TRBV15 with TRBJ2-1, with 10 bases identical to TRBD2. This CDR3 is built from 15 residues. The germline V gene encodes CDR1 LNHNV and CDR2 YYDKDF (reference sequence). With V trimmed by 6 bases and J by 8 bases, 10 bases remained unmatched. The CDR3 reads CATRDPGLANHEQFF. The CDR3 nucleotides are TGTGCCACCAGAGATCCGGGACTAGCGAACCATGAGCAGTTCTTC.

This clonotype came up a few times. V is TRBV20-1 and J is TRBJ1-2; D not certain. Germline values: CDR1 DFQATT, CDR2 SNEGSKA (reference sequence). This CDR3 comprises 11 residues. V was trimmed by 6 bases and J by 3 bases, leaving 8 bases between them. Here the CDR3 reads CSANSYYGYTF. DNA of the CDR3: TGCAGTGCCAACAGCTACTATGGCTACACCTTC.

This clonotype was seen a few times. The rearrangement uses TRBV6-5 and TRBJ2-5; D gene ambiguous. Germline V CDR1 and CDR2: MNHEY, SVGAGI. The CDR3 length is 13 residues. V gave up 4 bases and J gave up 5 bases, with 11 bases separating them. CDR3 sequence: CASSWSGRETQYF. DNA of the CDR3: TGTGCCAGCAGTTGGTCGGGCCGGGAGACCCAGTACTTC.

This clonotype showed up many times. The chain joins TRBV4-1 to TRBJ1-4, with 8 bases matching TRBD1. The J segment lost 8 bases and the V segment lost 3 bases, leaving 11 bases of the junction unmatched. There are 16 residues in the CDR3. CDR1 and CDR2 (germline): MGHRA, YSYEKL. The CDR3 DNA is TGCGCCAGCAGCCAGACGTTAACAGGGGGAGGCGAAAAACTGTTTTTT. Its translation is CASSQTLTGGGEKLFF.

This clonotype was detected a few times. This chain links TRBV20-1 with TRBJ2-1; possibly TRBD2 for D (6 bases). The V end lost 0 bases, the J end lost 0 bases, and 18 bases lay between the germline ends. This CDR3 has 18 residues. The germline gives CDR1 DFQATT, CDR2 SNEGSKA (reference sequence). The DNA of the CDR3 is TGCAGTGCTAGAGATCCTGGGGGGAGGACCCCCTCCTACAATGAGCAGTTCTTC. Amino acid sequence: CSARDPGGRTPSYNEQFF.

This clonotype was recorded a few times. The chain is built from TRBV7-9 and TRBJ1-1; D is ambiguous. V lost 5 bases to trimming and J lost 6 bases, with 10 bases between them. Germline CDR1 and CDR2: SEHNR and FQNEAQ (reference sequence). The CDR3 is made up of 12 amino acids. The CDR3 protein is CASSQGGPEAFF. DNA of the CDR3: TGTGCCAGCAGCCAAGGAGGCCCTGAAGCTTTCTTT.

The chain combines TRBV20-1 with TRBJ2-3, with 7 bases aligning to TRBD2. J gave up 5 bases and V 0 bases, and 8 bases lay outside the gene matches. CDR3 length equals 15 residues. The germline CDR1 and CDR2 sequences are DFQATT and SNEGSKA (reference sequence). The CDR3 is CSARDYAVAGDTQYF. DNA of the CDR3: TGCAGTGCTAGAGATTACGCAGTAGCGGGAGATACGCAGTATTTT.

The chain carries TRBV14 and TRBJ1-6; tentatively, D is TRBD1 (5 bases). The CDR3 extends over 15 amino acids. The germline V gene has CDR1 SGHDN and CDR2 FVKESK. The V end was cut by 5 bases, the J end by 5 bases, with 13 bases between. CDR3 bases: TGTGCCAGCAGCAAGGGGACCGGTGATAATTCACCCCTCCACTTT. Amino acids: CASSKGTGDNSPLHF.

In this sample, this clonotype turned up once. The chain joins TRBV19 to TRBJ2-2, with D maybe TRBD1 (6 bases). Germline CDR1 reads LNHDA; CDR2 reads SQIVND (reference sequence). V dropped 7 bases and J dropped 5 bases, with 14 bases sitting between them. The CDR3 spans 14 residues. The CDR3 nucleotides are TGTGCCAGTACCTGGGGGCAGGAGACCGGGGAGCTGTTTTTT. Protein sequence: CASTWGQETGELFF. Drawing the rest from reference TRBV19 and TRBJ2-2, the complete variable domain is DGGITQSPKYLFRKEGQNVTLSCEQNLNHDAMYWYRQDPGQGLRLIYYSQIVNDFQKGDIAEGYSVSREKKESFPLTVTSAQKNPTAFYLCASTWGQETGELFFGEGSRLTVL.

This rearrangement joins TRBV10-1 to TRBJ2-1, with D possibly TRBD1 on 6 matching bases. V lost 6 bases and J 5 bases, leaving 8 bases between the germline ends. This CDR3 comprises 12 residues. CDR1 WNHNN and CDR2 SYGVQD come from the germline V gene (reference sequence). CDR3 bases: TGCGCCAGCAGGAAGGGGGACAATGAGCAGTTCTTC. Its translation is CASRKGDNEQFF.

This clonotype was counted only a few times. J is TRBJ2-3 and V is TRBV10-3; TRBD2 matches at 9 bases. The CDR3 has 16 residues. Germline V gene data show CDR1 as ENHRY and CDR2 as SYGVKD. J was trimmed by 2 bases and V by 2 bases; bases with no gene match: 5. The CDR3 is CAISEDLAGNTDTQYF. In DNA, the CDR3 is TGTGCCATCAGTGAGGACCTAGCGGGGAACACAGATACGCAGTATTTT.

The rearrangement links TRBV10-1 to TRBJ2-5, with TRBD2 as a possible D gene (7 bases). Germline V gene lookup returns CDR1 WNHNN and CDR2 SYGVQD (reference sequence). V was pared by 3 bases and J by 4 bases, with 12 bases between. CDR3 length: 14 amino acids. CDR3 sequence (DNA): TGCGCCAGCAGTGACGGGGGGCGGGGAGAGACCCAGTACTTC. Residues: CASSDGGRGETQYF.

The chain is built from TRBV2 and TRBJ1-5; D gene ambiguous. The CDR3 is made up of 13 amino acids. Deletions cut 1 base from V and 6 bases from J, with 7 bases between. Germline V gene data show CDR1 as SNHLY and CDR2 as FYNNEI. The DNA of the CDR3 is TGTGCCAGCAGTGAAGACTTGCGTCAGCCCCAGCATTTT. Translating gives CASSEDLRQPQHF.

The chain recombines TRBV12-3 or TRBV12-4 with TRBJ2-2; 11 bases are shared with TRBD2. The CDR3 contains 15 residues. Germline trimming cut 3 bases from V and 7 bases from J; bases unmatched to any gene: 4. For the CDR3, the DNA is TGTGCCAGCAGTTTTAGCGGGAGGGCCCTCGGGGAGCTGTTTTTT. This translates into CASSFSGRALGELFF.